Here is one T cell receptor (beta chain) with its context. Its specificity is unknown. The sample providers were healthy Caucasian people from Russia, aged roughly 6 to 100. The sample, 9 to 10 milliliters of peripheral blood, was drawn from each donor. V dropped 1 base and J dropped 8 bases, with 14 bases sitting between them. The CDR3 contains 15 residues. Per germline, CDR1 KGHDR and CDR2 SFDVKD. PCR was performed a second time for about 7 to 12 cycles using a sample-barcoded 5' primer and a J-beta primer mix. TCRdb fed the 5' RACE reads into MiXCR, producing one record per CDR3 protein. Here the sample spans 1.5 million to 2 million distinct CDR3 sequences, over 25% being singletons. The data originate from a study of blood T cells in healthy people across ages. Study-wide background: There was about one barcoded beta molecule captured by template switching per two T cells.

Study-level findings and limits: Unknown CMV status may confound age-related changes in expanded clones.

This rearrangement joins TRBV24-1 to TRBJ2-1, with D perhaps assigned TRBD1 or TRBD2 (5 bases each). The TCR originated in a woman aged 25 to 39 in good health. Sequences were obtained from blood. CDR3 sequence reads: CATSDLTRGDDEQFF. The CDR3 DNA reads TGTGCCACCAGTGATTTAACCCGGGGCGATGATGAGCAGTTCTTC.